These T cell receptor beta chains were read from a single sample in a study of shared clonotypes between healthy human individuals. TCRdb's table, derived via immunoSEQ multiplex PCR, lists solely in-frame clones and lacks some. The sample has around 2,000,000 clones, just under 95% seen once; the top ten hold around 1%. Material for sequencing was naive CD8+ T cells sorted from blood. The receptors shown here come from a man aged 18 to 29 in good health. Both conserved end residues are trimmed from each CDR3.

cdr3_aa j_call v_call
ASSAGGFNTGELF TRBJ2-2 TRBV5-1
ASSQDWLNTEAF TRBJ1-1 TRBV4-3
ASSQESAGVYEQY TRBJ2-7 TRBV4-1
ASKGEYGELF TRBJ2-2 TRBV2
ASSQVSVWAEGSNEQF TRBJ2-1 TRBV14
ASSETWDVDEKLF TRBJ1-4 TRBV6-1
AAGTGTYNEQF TRBJ2-1 TRBV2
ASSLEVGGEQF TRBJ2-1 TRBV7-9
ASSPMTGNTEAF TRBJ1-1 TRBV7-6
ASSPQILGTGELF TRBJ2-2 TRBV7-7
ASSQEGTEQY . TRBV4-2